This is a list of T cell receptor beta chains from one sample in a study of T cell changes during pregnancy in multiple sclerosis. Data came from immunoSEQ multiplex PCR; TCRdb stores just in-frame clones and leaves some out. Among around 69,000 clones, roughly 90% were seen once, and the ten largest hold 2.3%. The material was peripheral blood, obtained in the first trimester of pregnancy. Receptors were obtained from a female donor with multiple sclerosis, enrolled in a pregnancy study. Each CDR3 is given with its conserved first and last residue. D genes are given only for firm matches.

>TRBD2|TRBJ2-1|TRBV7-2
TGTGCCAGCAGCCCTCGACTAGCGGGAAAACTTGAGCAGTTCTTC
CASSPRLAGKLEQFF
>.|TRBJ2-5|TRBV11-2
TGTGCCAGCAGCTTAGGCTTAGGGGTAGCGGCACAAGAGACCCAGTACTTC
CASSLGLGVAAQETQYF
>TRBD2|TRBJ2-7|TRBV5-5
TGTGCCAGCAGCTTGGGGCTAGCGGGAGGAATCTCCTACGAGCAGTACTTC
CASSLGLAGGISYEQYF
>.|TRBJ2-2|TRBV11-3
TGTGCCAGCAGCCCTGCGGGCCTCACGAACACCGGGGAGCTGTTTTTT
CASSPAGLTNTGELFF
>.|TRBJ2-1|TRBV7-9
TGTGCCAGCAGCTTATTAGGGGGTTCCTACAATGAGCAGTTCTTC
CASSLLGGSYNEQFF
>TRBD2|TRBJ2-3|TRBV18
TGTGCCAGCTCACCAAAAGCGGGAGGGGGCCCAGATACGCAGTATTTT
CASSPKAGGGPDTQYF
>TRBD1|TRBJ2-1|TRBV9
TGTGCCAGCAGCGTAGCTGGGGACAGCTCCTACAATGAGCAGTTCTTC
CASSVAGDSSYNEQFF
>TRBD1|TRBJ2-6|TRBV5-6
TGTGCCAGCAGCCAGCCCGGACAGGGCGTTCGGGGTGGGGCCAACGTCCTGACTTTC
CASSQPGQGVRGGANVLTF
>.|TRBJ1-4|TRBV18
TGTGCCAGCTCACCGCGGAGAGACTTTAATGAAAAACTGTTTTTT
CASSPRRDFNEKLFF
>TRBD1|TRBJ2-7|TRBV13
TGTGCCAGCAGCTTGGGAACGACAGGGTACGACGAGCAGTACTTC
CASSLGTTGYDEQYF
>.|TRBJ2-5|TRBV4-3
TGCGCCAGCAGCCCCTCCCGGACTCAAGAGACCCAGTACTTC
CASSPSRTQETQYF
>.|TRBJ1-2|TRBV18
TGTGCCAGCTCACAGTTCTCCCAGGTGCCCCCCTCGCCCTATGGCTACACCTTC
CASSQFSQVPPSPYGYTF
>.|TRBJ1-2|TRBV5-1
TGCGCCAGCAGCTTGGCGGCAGGTGCTAACTATGGCTACACCTTC
CASSLAAGANYGYTF
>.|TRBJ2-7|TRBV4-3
TGCGCCAGCAGCCAAGATCCTCAGGACAGCTCCTACGAGCAGTACTTC
CASSQDPQDSSYEQYF
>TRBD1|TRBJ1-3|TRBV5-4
TGTGCCAGCGGGGGACAGGCATCGGGGAACACCATATATTTT
CASGGQASGNTIYF
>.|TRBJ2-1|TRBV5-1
TGCGCCAGCAGCGGACCCGGGAGAAACATGAATGAGCAGTTCTTC
CASSGPGRNMNEQFF